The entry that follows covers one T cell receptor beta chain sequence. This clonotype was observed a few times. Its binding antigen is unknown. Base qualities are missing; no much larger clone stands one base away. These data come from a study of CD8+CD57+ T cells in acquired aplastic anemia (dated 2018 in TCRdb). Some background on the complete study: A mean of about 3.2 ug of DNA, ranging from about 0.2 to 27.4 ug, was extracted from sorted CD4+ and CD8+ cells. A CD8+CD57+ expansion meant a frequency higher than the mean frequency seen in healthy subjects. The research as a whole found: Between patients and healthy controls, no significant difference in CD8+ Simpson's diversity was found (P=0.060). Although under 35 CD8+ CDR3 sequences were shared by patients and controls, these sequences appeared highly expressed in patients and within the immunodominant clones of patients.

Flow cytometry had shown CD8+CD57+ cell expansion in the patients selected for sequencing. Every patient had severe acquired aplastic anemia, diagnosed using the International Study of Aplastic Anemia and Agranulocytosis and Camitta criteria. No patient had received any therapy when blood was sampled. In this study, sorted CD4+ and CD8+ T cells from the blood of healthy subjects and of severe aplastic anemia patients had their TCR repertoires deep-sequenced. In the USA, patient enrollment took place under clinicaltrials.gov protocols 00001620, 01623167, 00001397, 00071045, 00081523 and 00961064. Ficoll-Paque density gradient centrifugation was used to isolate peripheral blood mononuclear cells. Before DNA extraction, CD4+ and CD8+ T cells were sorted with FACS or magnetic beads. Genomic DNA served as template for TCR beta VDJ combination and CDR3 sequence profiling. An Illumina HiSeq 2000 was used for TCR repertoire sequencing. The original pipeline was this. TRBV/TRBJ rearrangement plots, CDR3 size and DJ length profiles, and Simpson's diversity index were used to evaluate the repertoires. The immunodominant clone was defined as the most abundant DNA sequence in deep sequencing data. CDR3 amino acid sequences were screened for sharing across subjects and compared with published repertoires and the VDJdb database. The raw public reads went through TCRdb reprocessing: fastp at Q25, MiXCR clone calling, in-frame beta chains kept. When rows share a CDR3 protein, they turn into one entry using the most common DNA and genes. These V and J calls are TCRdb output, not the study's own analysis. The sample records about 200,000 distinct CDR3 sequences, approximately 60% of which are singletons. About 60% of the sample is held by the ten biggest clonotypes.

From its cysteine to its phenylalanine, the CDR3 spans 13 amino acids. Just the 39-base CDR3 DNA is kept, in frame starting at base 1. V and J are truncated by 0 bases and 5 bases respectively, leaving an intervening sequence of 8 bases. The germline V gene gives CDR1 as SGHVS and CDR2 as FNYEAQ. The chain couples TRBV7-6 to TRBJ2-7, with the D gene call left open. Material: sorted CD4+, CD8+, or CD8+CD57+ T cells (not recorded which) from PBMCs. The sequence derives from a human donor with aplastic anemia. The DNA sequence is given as TGTGCCAGCAGCTTAGCGCCCAGTGACGAGCAGTACTTC. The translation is CASSLAPSDEQYF.